These 15 T cell receptor beta chains share one sample of origin, sequenced in a study of blood T cell repertoires in COVID-19. Data came from immunoSEQ multiplex PCR; TCRdb stores just in-frame clones and leaves some out. The profile shows fewer than 300,000 clones, 88% of them singletons. Sequenced sample: peripheral blood. These receptors all come from a young man with active or convalescent COVID-19.

The chain joins TRBV5-6 to TRBJ2-7; 7 nucleotides align to TRBD1. Germline V CDR1 and CDR2: SGHDT, YYEEEE. The CDR3 extends over 14 amino acids. Germline trimming cut 4 bases from V and 3 bases from J; bases unmatched to any gene: 7. The CDR3 loop is CASSQGTAHYEQYF. Here the CDR3 DNA reads TGTGCCAGCAGCCAGGGGACAGCACACTACGAGCAGTACTTC.

This clone was picked up a small number of times. The same CDR3 arises from other DNA sequences in this sample as well. The J gene is TRBJ1-5, the V gene TRBV7-9; D uncertain. In germline, CDR1 is SEHNR, CDR2 FQNEAQ (reference sequence). CDR3 length: 14 residues. V was pared by 1 base and J by 4 bases, with 8 bases between. This chain's CDR3 is CASSLGASNQPQHF. The CDR3 DNA follows: TGTGCCAGCAGCTTAGGGGCCTCAAATCAGCCCCAGCATTTT.

The chain has TRBV5-4 and TRBJ2-3; the D gene is possibly TRBD1 (5 bases). CDR3 length: 14 amino acids. Germline V gene lookup returns CDR1 SGHNT and CDR2 YYREEE (reference sequence). V gave up 4 bases and J gave up 0 bases, with 9 bases separating them. Here the CDR3 reads CASSTGTSTDTQYF. As DNA, the CDR3 is TGTGCCAGCAGCACAGGAACTAGCACAGATACGCAGTATTTT. The full variable domain, with the rest looked up from reference TRBV5-4 and TRBJ2-3, is ETGVTQSPTHLIKTRGQQVTLRCSSQSGHNTVSWYQQALGQGPQFIFQYYREEENGRGNFPPRFSGLQFPNYSSELNVNALELDDSALYLCASSTGTSTDTQYFGPGTRLTVL.

The rearrangement links TRBV18 to TRBJ2-2, with D perhaps TRBD1 (5 bases). Germline V CDR1 and CDR2: KGHSH, LQKENI. This CDR3 has 15 residues. V gave up 1 base and J gave up 2 bases, with 8 bases separating them. The CDR3 coding sequence is TGTGCCAGCTCACCACAGGGGTCCAACACCGGGGAGCTGTTTTTT. Its protein is CASSPQGSNTGELFF.

This chain links TRBV29-1 with TRBJ1-2; D gene uncertain. V shed 7 bases and J shed 2 bases, with 23 bases lying between them. Germline V CDR1 and CDR2: SQVTM, ANQGSEA. The CDR3 extends over 16 amino acids. The CDR3 region has the DNA TGCAGCGCCGAGGGCGCACATTCAGTAGGAAACTATGGCTACACCTTC. Its protein is CSAEGAHSVGNYGYTF.

The chain has TRBV7-2 and TRBJ1-4, with 9 nucleotides matching TRBD1. Unmatched junction bases numbered 4, after V lost 5 bases and J lost 0 bases. The CDR3 sequence is 16 residues long. Looked up from germline, CDR1 is SGHTA and CDR2 is FQGNSA. In nucleotides, the CDR3 is TGTGCCAGCAGCCCCGGACAGGGGCCAACTAATGAAAAACTGTTTTTT. Its translation is CASSPGQGPTNEKLFF.

The V call is TRBV7-3, the J call TRBJ1-2, with D possibly matching TRBD1 (5 bases). Trimming took off 1 base at V and 2 bases at J, with 5 bases between the two ends. There are 13 residues in the CDR3. From germline, CDR1 is SGHTA and CDR2 FQGTGA. The CDR3 here is CASSLNRNYGYTF. As DNA, the CDR3 is TGTGCCAGCAGCTTAAACAGGAACTATGGCTACACCTTC.

The V and J genes are TRBV15 and TRBJ2-1; 8 bases match TRBD1. This CDR3 has 14 amino acids. The V segment lost 1 base and the J segment 6 bases; nucleotides outside the gene matches: 2. Germline assignment: CDR1 LNHNV and CDR2 YYDKDF (reference sequence). The CDR3 nucleotides are TGTGCCACCAGCAGAGGACAGGGGTTCAATGAGCAGTTCTTC. It encodes CATSRGQGFNEQFF.

The chain is built from TRBV7-8 and TRBJ1-2; TRBD1 is a possible D gene (5 bases). Germline assignment: CDR1 SGHVS and CDR2 FQNEAQ. The CDR3 runs to 13 residues. The V end was cut by 8 bases, the J end by 2 bases, with 12 bases between. DNA for the CDR3: TGTGCCAGCGCGTCGAGACAGAACTATGGCTACACCTTC. Translation gives CASASRQNYGYTF. The full variable domain, completed using reference TRBV7-8 and TRBJ1-2, is GAGVSQSPRYKVAKRGQDVALRCDPISGHVSLFWYQQALGQGPEFLTYFQNEAQLDKSGLPSDRFFAERPEGSVSTLKIQRTQQEDSAVYLCASASRQNYGYTFGSGTRLTVV.

The chain recombines TRBV2 with TRBJ1-5; D might be TRBD1 (5 bases). Trimming left V 6 bases short and J 7 bases short, with 16 bases between. Germline CDR1 and CDR2: SNHLY and FYNNEI. The CDR3 totals 14 residues. This CDR3 is CASSAGGLGQPQHF. The CDR3 DNA sequence: TGTGCCAGCAGCGCCGGGGGTCTGGGACAGCCCCAGCATTTT. Together with reference TRBV2 and TRBJ1-5, the CDR3 gives the full variable domain: EPEVTQTPSHQVTQMGQEVILRCVPISNHLYFYWYRQILGQKVEFLVSFYNNEISEKSEIFDDQFSVERPDGSNFTLKIRSTKLEDSAMYFCASSAGGLGQPQHFGDGTRLSIL.

CDR3 in DNA: TGTGCCATCACTACTACGGAGAATTCACCCCTCCACTTT. Its protein product is CAITTTENSPLHF. The chain recombines TRBV10-3 with TRBJ1-6; D unresolved. The CDR3 length is 13 residues. Germline CDR1 ENHRY, CDR2 SYGVKD. The germline V and J ends were trimmed by 7 bases and 7 bases, with 11 bases remaining between them.

The rearrangement links TRBV3-1 (or the pseudogene TRBV3-2) to TRBJ1-1; 8 bases fit TRBD1. The V gene end was trimmed by 5 bases and the J gene end by 9 bases; junction bases not matched to a gene: 11. Germline values: CDR1 LGHDT, CDR2 YNNKEL (reference sequence). The CDR3 covers 14 residues. CDR3 coding DNA: TGTGCCAGCAGCGGAGGGACAGGAGTAATGAAAGCTTTCTTT. This sequence encodes CASSGGTGVMKAFF.

This clone was detected only a few times. The chain joins TRBV2 to TRBJ2-7, with 9 bases matching TRBD1. With 6 bases clipped from V and 5 bases from J, the junction kept 11 bases outside the gene matches. Germline values: CDR1 SNHLY, CDR2 FYNNEI. The CDR3 runs to 15 residues. The CDR3 loop is CASRGPVGTGHEQYF. In DNA form, the CDR3 reads TGTGCCAGCAGAGGCCCGGTGGGGACAGGGCACGAGCAGTACTTC.

This sequence joins TRBV5-1 and TRBJ1-1, with D unresolved. V shed 4 bases and J shed 2 bases, with 9 bases lying between them. The CDR3 is 13 residues long. Germline lookup yields CDR1 SGHRS and CDR2 YFSETQ. The CDR3 sequence is CASSPPGNTEAFF. In DNA, the CDR3 is TGCGCCAGCAGCCCGCCCGGTAACACTGAAGCTTTCTTT.

The chain employs TRBV6-2 or TRBV6-3 and TRBJ2-7, with 10 bases lining up with TRBD1. CDR1 and CDR2 (germline): MNHEY, SVGEGT. This CDR3 spans 14 amino acids. The J segment lost 7 bases and the V segment lost 5 bases, leaving 8 bases of the junction unmatched. Written as DNA, the CDR3 is TGTGCCAGCAGTCCCGGACAGGGGGTTCAAGAGCAGTACTTC. This gives the protein CASSPGQGVQEQYF.